This entry concerns a single T cell receptor (beta chain). This clone was seen only a few times. Its antigen specificity is not known. There are no base qualities to consult, and no much larger clone falls within one base. Explained via the paper, the treatment or condition label denotes: some 20 received Ad26.COV2.S at low or high dose, single or two shots; a few received placebo; per-sample allocation not given. For vaccine and placebo recipients, the sequenced repertoires came from samples collected on day 63 after the first injection. Cohort 1b enrolled some 25 adults aged 18-55 years at a single site in Boston, USA, between 29 July and 7 August 2020. As a vaccine, Ad26.COV2.S was a replication-incompetent adenovirus type 26 vector that expressed a prefusion-stabilized SARS-CoV-2 spike protein derived from the original Wuhan strain. After removal of 5 bases from V and 9 bases from J, the junction retains 16 bases not matched to a gene. CDR1 MDHEN and CDR2 SYDVKM are derived from the germline V gene. The CDR3 runs 17 residues from the cysteine to the phenylalanine. This entry keeps only the CDR3 DNA: 51 bases, framed from base 1.

The entry originates in a study of Ad26.COV2.S vaccination and SARS-CoV-2 variants (dated by TCRdb to about 2021). Notes on the research overall: Donors in the vaccine arm were drawn from COV1001, a multicentre, randomized, double-blind, placebo-controlled phase I-IIa trial testing Ad26.COV2.S in healthy adults. The TCR-sequenced set comprised around 32 samples: 19 Ad26.COV2.S vaccine recipients, 5 placebo recipients and 8 SARS-CoV-2 convalescent individuals. Sequencing of the TCRbeta repertoire served to evaluate the specificity and breadth of SARS-CoV-2-reactive T cell receptors following Ad26.COV2.S vaccination. Throughout the experiments and outcome assessment, investigators stayed blinded to trial group allocation. Ad26.COV2.S was administered intramuscularly at a dose of 5x10^10 or 1x10^11 viral particles, either as one shot or as two shots given 56 days apart. Trial participants were randomized into five groups of five, in which low-dose or high-dose Ad26.COV2.S was given once or twice, or placebo was given on both occasions. The study at large found these results: Non-spike TCR breadth was comparable between vaccine and placebo recipients, consistent with the vaccine containing only spike. The study was not powered to compare responses between vaccine doses or regimens. After vaccination, substantial breadth of spike-specific CD8+ and CD4+ T cell responses was reported. Compared with placebo recipients, Ad26.COV2.S recipients showed higher spike-specific TCR breadth (P = 0.0014). The authors noted that the TCR breadth and depth analyses may have underestimated total T cell responses.

The immunoSEQ Assay was used to sequence TCRbeta CDR3 regions. After extraction, genomic DNA underwent amplification by bias-controlled multiplex PCR, followed by high-throughput sequencing. The study's own analysis went as follows. To quantify the absolute abundance of each unique TCRbeta CDR3 region, sequences were collapsed and filtered. T cell fraction was estimated by normalizing TCRbeta template counts to usable DNA, which was measured by amplifying reference genes present in all nucleated cells. Repertoire TCRs were annotated as SARS-CoV-2-specific by exact matching of V gene, CDR3 amino acid sequence and J gene to a known reactive TCR set. The reference SARS-CoV-2 TCR set was derived from MIRA and filtered for enrichment in COVID-19-positive ImmuneCODE repertoires, a step that removed public or cross-reactive TCRs. Based on the MIRA antigens, annotated TCRs were further analysed at the level of specific ORF or position within ORF. Breadth was defined as the number of annotated unique rearrangements divided by the total number of unique productive rearrangements, and depth was defined as the summed frequency of the annotated unique rearrangements. Two-sided Wilcoxon rank-sum tests were applied when comparing TCR breadth between groups. TCRdb took over this immuneACCESS table, retaining in-frame rearrangements with V and J assigned. Such tables are incomplete; in checked studies, under half of the missing clones stem from an unresolved V gene, and the remainder is unexplained. That table supplies the V and J calls and clone size; D and trimming were determined from the DNA. Here the sample has around 450,000 clones; roughly 89% occur a single time. The ten most abundant clones make up just over 2.5% of the sample.

The clonotype comes from a person aged 18-65 years who received the Ad26.COV2.S COVID-19 vaccine or a placebo. The material was peripheral blood, obtained in a trial of Ad26.COV2.S vaccine versus placebo. The V and J segments used are TRBV28 and TRBJ1-6; 7 junctional bases match TRBD1. The bases are TGTGCCAGCAGTCCCGGGACTGGAGGGGGCTTAGGTTCACCCCTCCACTTT. Its coded protein is CASSPGTGGGLGSPLHF.